This T cell receptor (beta chain) is drawn from a study of control samples from healthy donors and cancer patients. There are 15 residues in the CDR3. Germline-derived CDR1 and CDR2 are MNHEY and SVGAGI. Losses at the gene ends were 6 bases for V and 7 bases for J; bases not matched to a gene: 8. Sequenced by immunoSEQ multiplex PCR; TCRdb stores in-frame clones only, minus some. The data show about 170,000 clones, around nine tenths seen once. This clonotype was sampled from a young woman in good health. Sequencing used blood. V usage is TRBV6-5 and J usage is TRBJ1-6, with 8 nucleotides matching TRBD1. Here the CDR3 DNA reads TGTGCCAGCAGCGTTAAGACAGGGGTCAATTCACCCCTCCACTTT. This gives the protein CASSVKTGVNSPLHF.